The 28 T cell receptor beta chains given below trace back to one sample, sequenced in a study of blood T cell repertoires in COVID-19. TCRdb's copy holds only in-frame clones and misses some; the assay was immunoSEQ multiplex PCR. The table records about 300,000 clones, 86% of them present only once. Material for sequencing was PBMCs or T cells enriched from blood (not recorded which). These receptors originate from a man aged 25-45 years who had recovered from COVID-19.

The chain recombines TRBV12-3 or TRBV12-4 with TRBJ2-1, with D possibly matching TRBD2 (6 bases). CDR3 size: 11 residues. V lost 7 bases and J 15 bases, leaving 16 bases between the germline ends. DNA of the CDR3: TGTGCCAGCACCGGGACTTCGGTTCGGTTCTTC. Translated, it gives CASTGTSVRFF.

This clone occurred a few times. The chain is built from TRBV30 and TRBJ1-6; tentatively, D is TRBD1 (5 bases). Germline assignment: CDR1 GTSNPN and CDR2 SVGIG (reference sequence). The ends were cut back, 5 bases at V and 9 bases at J, with 17 bases in the middle. This CDR3 comprises 14 residues. The CDR3, as DNA: TGTGCCTGGCACCTGGGACTCCCCGGTTCACCCCTCCACTTT. Translation gives CAWHLGLPGSPLHF.

The chain joins TRBV28 to TRBJ2-3, with a possible D match to TRBD1 (6 bases). Per the germline V gene, CDR1 is MDHEN and CDR2 is SYDVKM. The CDR3 sequence is 14 residues long. V dropped 2 bases and J dropped 0 bases, with 6 bases sitting between them. CDR3 protein: CASSLRGSTDTQYF. The CDR3 nucleotides are TGTGCCAGCAGTTTAAGGGGGAGCACAGATACGCAGTATTTT.

The chain combines TRBV6-5 with TRBJ2-7; D is possibly TRBD2 (7 bases). V lost 0 bases and J lost 6, with 15 bases in between. The CDR3 loop spans 15 amino acids. Germline V gives CDR1 MNHEY, CDR2 SVGAGI. CDR3 bases: TGTGCCAGCAGTTACTCTATCGGGGGGCCTGGCGAGCAGTACTTC. Protein sequence: CASSYSIGGPGEQYF.

The chain recombines TRBV6-5 with TRBJ2-2; TRBD1 is a possible D gene (6 bases). The V gene lost 2 bases and the J gene lost 3 bases, with 10 bases spanning the gap. The CDR3 extends over 15 amino acids. Germline-derived CDR1 and CDR2 are MNHEY and SVGAGI. CDR3 DNA: TGTGCCAGCAGTTACGGACAGAGATACACCGGGGAGCTGTTTTTT. It specifies CASSYGQRYTGELFF.

The chain links TRBV6-1 to TRBJ1-3, with D perhaps matching TRBD1 (5 bases). V was pared by 2 bases and J by 5 bases, with 16 bases between. The V gene's germline CDR1 is MNHNS and CDR2 SASEGT. The CDR3 spans 16 residues. DNA for the CDR3: TGTGCCAGCAGTGAACCCCGGGGGGACTTCCGAAACACCATATATTTT. This codes for CASSEPRGDFRNTIYF.

This clone showed up just once. The V and J genes are TRBV30 and TRBJ1-1; D might be TRBD1 (6 bases). Deletions cut 5 bases from V and 1 base from J, with 11 bases between. Germline V gene lookup returns CDR1 GTSNPN and CDR2 SVGIG (reference sequence). The CDR3 length is 13 residues. The DNA of the CDR3 is TGTGCCTGGGAAGGGGGACGGAACACTGAAGCTTTCTTT. It codes for CAWEGGRNTEAFF. The full variable domain, in which reference TRBV30 and TRBJ1-1 provide the parts outside the CDR3, is SQTIHQWPATLVQPVGSPLSLECTVEGTSNPNLYWYRQAAGRGLQLLFYSVGIGQISSEVPQNLSASRPQDRQFILSSKKLLLSDSGFYLCAWEGGRNTEAFFGQGTRLTVV.

The J gene is TRBJ1-5, the V gene TRBV12-3 or TRBV12-4; no firm D call. V lost 3 bases and J lost 10, with 13 bases in between. This CDR3 is built from 13 residues. In DNA form, the CDR3 reads TGTGCCAGCAGTTTCGACATCCATCGACCCCAGCATTTT. Translating it yields CASSFDIHRPQHF.

V is TRBV30 and J is TRBJ1-2; D is unclear. The CDR3 loop spans 15 amino acids. Germline V gene sequence: CDR1 GTSNPN, CDR2 SVGIG (reference sequence). Trimming removed 0 bases at V and 8 bases at J, with 19 bases between. For the CDR3, the DNA is TGTGCCTGGAGTGTACCCGGCGAAGTTTTGAGGGGCTACACCTTC. Its protein product is CAWSVPGEVLRGYTF.

The rearrangement uses TRBV7-2 and TRBJ1-1; the D gene is possibly TRBD1 (5 bases). Trimming pared 5 bases from V and 1 base from J, leaving 14 bases between. The CDR3 has 15 residues. In germline, CDR1 is SGHTA, CDR2 FQGNSA. CDR3 bases: TGTGCCAGCAGCGTACTCCGAACAGGGAACACTGAAGCTTTCTTT. Translated: CASSVLRTGNTEAFF.

The chain couples TRBV3-1 (or the pseudogene TRBV3-2) to TRBJ1-1; D is unclear. Germline V gene data show CDR1 as LGHDT and CDR2 as YNNKEL (reference sequence). Trimming left V 0 bases short and J 3 bases short, with 8 bases between. This CDR3 contains 14 residues. CDR3 amino acids: CASSQDEGYTEAFF. The CDR3, as DNA: TGTGCCAGCAGCCAAGATGAGGGCTACACTGAAGCTTTCTTT.

For this clone: In the same sample, other DNA sequences code for this CDR3. The V and J genes are TRBV12-3 or TRBV12-4 and TRBJ1-2; D remains unclear. V lost 2 bases, J lost 2 bases, and 6 bases lay in between. This CDR3 is 13 amino acids long. The CDR3 loop is CASSLRGNYGYTF. The CDR3 nucleotides read TGTGCCAGCAGTTTACGGGGAAACTATGGCTACACCTTC.

The rearrangement joins TRBV6-1 to TRBJ2-7; 9 bases match TRBD2. The germline V gene has CDR1 MNHNS and CDR2 SASEGT. Losses at the gene ends were 4 bases for V and 4 bases for J; bases not matched to a gene: 11. The CDR3 runs to 16 residues. The CDR3 sequence: CASSGPWTSARYEQYF. The CDR3 nucleotides read TGTGCCAGCAGTGGCCCGTGGACTAGCGCAAGGTACGAGCAGTACTTC.

This CDR3 reads CASSYRGSQGTEAFF. The CDR3 nucleotides read TGTGCCAGCAGTTACAGGGGTTCCCAAGGGACTGAAGCTTTCTTT. The gene calls are TRBV6-5 and TRBJ1-1, with D maybe TRBD1 (5 bases). Germline CDR1 and CDR2: MNHEY and SVGAGI. Trimming left V 2 bases short and J 5 bases short, with 15 bases between. This CDR3 is built from 15 residues.

The V and J genes are TRBV3-1 (or the pseudogene TRBV3-2) and TRBJ2-3; a possible D gene is TRBD2 (5 bases). Germline V gives CDR1 LGHDT, CDR2 YNNKEL (reference sequence). The CDR3 is 15 residues long. Trimming removed 0 bases at V and 1 base at J, with 8 bases between. The DNA of the CDR3 is TGTGCCAGCAGCCAAGATCGGCGGGGCACAGATACGCAGTATTTT. Residues: CASSQDRRGTDTQYF.

The chain is built from TRBV28 and TRBJ1-1; possible D gene TRBD1, 5 bases. Germline CDR1 MDHEN, CDR2 SYDVKM. The CDR3 totals 14 residues. V lost 1 base and J 4 bases, leaving 10 bases between the germline ends. The CDR3 protein is CASSLSNRGTEAFF. As DNA, the CDR3 is TGTGCCAGCAGTTTATCTAATAGGGGCACTGAAGCTTTCTTT.

This chain joins TRBV7-2 and TRBJ2-3; 10 bases map to TRBD2. The ends lost 5 bases at V and 4 bases at J; junction bases unmatched: 15. The CDR3 sequence is 18 residues long. Germline assignment: CDR1 SGHTA and CDR2 FQGNSA. CDR3: CASSQTPSGSGRADTQYF. The CDR3 coding sequence is TGTGCCAGCAGCCAAACCCCAAGTGGGAGCGGGAGGGCAGATACGCAGTATTTT.

The rearrangement uses TRBV29-1 and TRBJ2-1; maybe TRBD2 (5 bases). V was cut by 8 bases and J by 0 bases, with 17 bases left in between. From germline, CDR1 is SQVTM and CDR2 ANQGSEA. The CDR3 extends over 15 amino acids. In nucleotides, the CDR3 is TGCAGCATCTACTTAGCGAAAAGCTCCTACAATGAGCAGTTCTTC. It yields the protein CSIYLAKSSYNEQFF.

J is TRBJ2-2 and V is TRBV24-1, with D maybe TRBD1 (5 bases). The CDR3 sequence is 13 residues long. Germline V gene lookup returns CDR1 KGHDR and CDR2 SFDVKD. Between the trimmed V and J ends, which lost 9 bases and 1 base, there was a span of 8 bases. The CDR3 loop is CATVGQNTGELFF. CDR3 sequence (DNA): TGTGCCACCGTGGGGCAGAACACCGGGGAGCTGTTTTTT.

V and J are TRBV7-2 and TRBJ2-3; weak D call: TRBD1 (6 bases). CDR1 SGHTA and CDR2 FQGNSA come from the germline V gene. The CDR3 runs 14 residues. V lost 8 bases and J lost 1, with 13 bases in between. This chain's CDR3 is CASGTRHGTDTQYF. The CDR3 DNA reads TGTGCCAGCGGGACAAGACACGGCACAGATACGCAGTATTTT.

The chain recombines TRBV11-2 with TRBJ1-4, with D possibly TRBD1 on 5 matching bases. The CDR3 has 17 amino acids. Germline-derived CDR1 and CDR2 are SGHAT and FQNNGV. V shed 5 bases and J shed 8 bases, with 24 bases lying between them. Here the CDR3 reads CASSLRPSGPGGEKLFF. CDR3 sequence (DNA): TGTGCCAGCAGCCTAAGACCCTCGGGACCCGGGGGGGAAAAACTGTTTTTT.

In this sample, this clone turned up a few times. The chain combines TRBV30 with TRBJ1-1, with 8 positions matching TRBD1. Per the germline V gene, CDR1 is GTSNPN and CDR2 is SVGIG (reference sequence). The V and J ends lost 8 bases and 2 bases, in that order; junction bases with no gene match: 13. CDR3 length equals 15 residues. CDR3: CALHRGTGVNTEAFF. The CDR3 nucleotides are TGTGCCCTCCACAGGGGGACAGGCGTCAACACTGAAGCTTTCTTT.

This rearrangement joins TRBV19 to TRBJ2-5; 7 bases line up with TRBD1. Germline-derived CDR1 and CDR2 are LNHDA and SQIVND (reference sequence). Unmatched junction bases numbered 3, after V lost 4 bases and J lost 4 bases. This CDR3 is 13 amino acids long. The CDR3 DNA reads as TGTGCCAGTAGTAAACAGGGGCCAGAGACCCAGTACTTC. Translating gives CASSKQGPETQYF.

The chain uses TRBV14 and TRBJ2-1, with 10 bases that match TRBD1. Per the germline V gene, CDR1 is SGHDN and CDR2 is FVKESK. The V gene end was trimmed by 4 bases and the J gene end by 7 bases; junction bases not matched to a gene: 7. This CDR3 region has 15 residues. This chain's CDR3 is CASSPGTGVMNEQFF. Here the CDR3 DNA reads TGTGCCAGCAGCCCCGGGACAGGGGTCATGAATGAGCAGTTCTTC.

This clone turned up a few times. The V gene is TRBV5-1, the J gene TRBJ1-3; D may be TRBD1 (6 bases). The CDR3 length is 14 residues. Trimming took off 4 bases at V and 6 bases at J, with 14 bases between the two ends. Germline lookup yields CDR1 SGHRS and CDR2 YFSETQ. CDR3 region: CASSTEGGLNTIYF. CDR3 nucleotide sequence: TGCGCCAGCAGCACCGAGGGGGGGCTAAACACCATATATTTT.

This clone was seen just once. The CDR3 spells CASSPPGGGAGELFF. The CDR3 nucleotides read TGTGCCAGCAGTCCCCCCGGGGGGGGTGCCGGGGAGCTGTTTTTT. The chain has TRBV2 and TRBJ2-2, with 8 bases fitting TRBD2. Germline V lookup: CDR1 SNHLY, CDR2 FYNNEI. V lost 5 bases to trimming and J lost 6 bases; unmatched junction nucleotides: 8. The CDR3 loop spans 15 amino acids.

The chain has TRBV6-5 and TRBJ2-3; the match to TRBD1 covers 9 bases. The V segment lost 6 bases and the J segment 6 bases; nucleotides outside the gene matches: 7. Looked up from germline, CDR1 is MNHEY and CDR2 is SVGAGI. The CDR3 extends over 14 amino acids. CDR3 loop: CASSRDRGWDTQYF. In nucleotides, the CDR3 is TGTGCCAGCAGCCGAGACAGGGGGTGGGATACGCAGTATTTT.

This chain connects TRBV18 to TRBJ2-1; TRBD2 matches 9 bases. The CDR3 is 15 amino acids. CDR1 KGHSH and CDR2 LQKENI come from the germline V gene. With 4 bases clipped from V and 0 bases from J, the junction kept 1 base outside the gene matches. CDR3 in DNA: TGTGCCAGCTCACTTAGCGGGAGCTCCTACAATGAGCAGTTCTTC. This encodes CASSLSGSSYNEQFF. The variable domain in full, with the rest retrieved from reference TRBV18 and TRBJ2-1, is NAGVMQNPRHLVRRRGQEARLRCSPMKGHSHVYWYRQLPEEGLKFMVYLQKENIIDESGMPKERFSAEFPKEGPSILRIQQVVRGDSAAYFCASSLSGSSYNEQFFGPGTRLTVL.